One and the same sample provided the 14 T cell receptor beta chains below, sequenced in a study of T cell responses to AZD1222 COVID-19 vaccine. Sequenced by immunoSEQ multiplex PCR; TCRdb stores in-frame clones only, minus some. The repertoire holds roughly 90,000 clones, about nine tenths seen once, with approximately 5% in the top ten. Sample: peripheral blood, taken 28 days after the second AZD1222 dose. These receptors all come from an adult who received the AZD1222 COVID-19 vaccine.

V and J are TRBV18 and TRBJ2-4; D may be TRBD2 (6 bases). The CDR3 is made up of 11 amino acids. From germline, CDR1 is KGHSH and CDR2 LQKENI. Trimming stripped 5 bases from V and 15 bases from J, with 14 bases between. The CDR3 nucleotides read TGTGCCAGCTCAATAGTAGGGGACTTGTACTTC. This gives the protein CASSIVGDLYF.

This chain uses TRBV5-4 with TRBJ2-5; D is uncertain. The V end was cut by 1 base, the J end by 0 bases, with 7 bases between. CDR1 is SGHNT, CDR2 YYREEE, per germline (reference sequence). This CDR3 is 14 amino acids long. CDR3 coding DNA: TGTGCCAGCAGCTTGCTACAGTACCAAGAGACCCAGTACTTC. Translating gives CASSLLQYQETQYF.

The chain joins TRBV15 to TRBJ2-7; no firm D call. The CDR3 is made up of 15 amino acids. The germline gives CDR1 LNHNV, CDR2 YYDKDF (reference sequence). V was clipped by 0 bases and J by 2 bases, with 11 bases between them. The CDR3: CATSRDFLNAYEQYF. Here the CDR3 DNA reads TGTGCCACCAGCAGAGATTTCCTAAACGCCTACGAGCAGTACTTC.

J is TRBJ2-7 and V is TRBV27; possibly TRBD1 for D (5 bases). Germline V CDR1 and CDR2: MNHEY, SMNVEV (reference sequence). V gave up 3 bases and J gave up 3 bases, with 9 bases separating them. The CDR3 covers 13 residues. The CDR3 DNA sequence: TGTGCCAGCAGTTTTCAGGGCAACTACGAGCAGTACTTC. It codes for CASSFQGNYEQYF.

In this sample, this clone turned up a few times. The genes are TRBV25-1 and TRBJ1-1, with no clear D. The CDR3 is 14 residues long. The V end was cut by 3 bases, the J end by 0 bases, with 8 bases between. CDR1 is MGHDK, CDR2 SYGVNS, per germline. CDR3 coding DNA: TGTGCCAGCAGTGAGGCATCCTTGAACACTGAAGCTTTCTTT. Protein sequence: CASSEASLNTEAFF.

The chain carries TRBV6-4 and TRBJ2-3, with TRBD2 identical over 13 bases. The germline CDR1 and CDR2 sequences are MRHNA and SNTAGT. The CDR3 loop spans 15 amino acids. The junction had 4 bases not matched to a gene; V was cut back by 6 bases and J by 4 bases. The CDR3 reads CASSATSGGSDTQYF. The CDR3 DNA reads as TGTGCCAGCAGCGCGACTAGCGGGGGGTCAGATACGCAGTATTTT.

This chain joins TRBV5-4 and TRBJ2-3; 13 bases match TRBD2. The V gene end was trimmed by 4 bases and the J gene end by 2 bases; junction bases not matched to a gene: 10. In germline, CDR1 is SGHNT, CDR2 YYREEE (reference sequence). CDR3 length: 18 amino acids. CDR3 sequence reads: CASSRPTSGGDSTDTQYF. DNA of the CDR3: TGTGCCAGCAGCCGACCTACTAGCGGGGGGGACTCCACAGATACGCAGTATTTT. The variable domain in full, completed from reference TRBV5-4 and TRBJ2-3, reads ETGVTQSPTHLIKTRGQQVTLRCSSQSGHNTVSWYQQALGQGPQFIFQYYREEENGRGNFPPRFSGLQFPNYSSELNVNALELDDSALYLCASSRPTSGGDSTDTQYFGPGTRLTVL.

The gene calls are TRBV10-3 and TRBJ2-7, with 8 nucleotides matching TRBD1. The CDR3 extends over 15 amino acids. Germline V CDR1 and CDR2: ENHRY, SYGVKD. After removal of 4 bases from V and 1 base from J, the junction contained 6 bases not matched to a gene. The CDR3: CAISASQGASYEQYF. The CDR3 region has the DNA TGTGCCATCAGTGCATCGCAGGGGGCATCCTACGAGCAGTACTTC.

The rearrangement links TRBV6-2 or TRBV6-3 to TRBJ2-5; D possibly uses TRBD1 or TRBD2 (5 bases each). Germline V gives CDR1 MNHEY, CDR2 SVGEGT. The CDR3 extends over 14 amino acids. With 5 bases removed from V and 5 bases from J, the gap between germline ends came to 15 bases. Here the CDR3 reads CASSPGPRAETQYF. The CDR3 DNA is TGTGCCAGCAGTCCGGGACCACGGGCGGAGACCCAGTACTTC.

V is TRBV9 and J is TRBJ1-6; D might be TRBD1 (5 bases). With 0 bases removed from V and 7 bases from J, the gap between germline ends came to 20 bases. This CDR3 is built from 18 residues. CDR1 is SGDLS, CDR2 YYNGEE, per germline. CDR3 DNA sequence: TGTGCCAGCAGCGTAGGATCGGCTGGGGGAGGGGTCAATTCACCCCTCCACTTT. This gives the protein CASSVGSAGGGVNSPLHF.

The V gene is TRBV27, the J gene TRBJ1-1; D not resolved. This CDR3 comprises 18 residues. CDR1 MNHEY and CDR2 SMNVEV come from the germline V gene (reference sequence). V was cut by 8 bases and J by 6 bases, with 31 bases left in between. CDR3 DNA sequence: TGTGCCAGCTGTGTAAAGGACCGGAAGGGAGGTGTTTTCCCTGAAGCTTTCTTT. This translates into CASCVKDRKGGVFPEAFF.

The J gene is TRBJ2-7, the V gene TRBV6-1; 10 nucleotides agree with TRBD2. V lost 4 bases and J lost 4; bases outside the gene matches: 10. This CDR3 has 16 residues. CDR1 is MNHNS, CDR2 SASEGT, per germline. Written as DNA, the CDR3 is TGTGCCAGCAGTGCCTCCTGGGCTAGCGGGGGATACGAGCAGTACGTC. Protein product: CASSASWASGGYEQYV.

The gene calls are TRBV7-3 and TRBJ1-5; the D is unclear. V gave up 0 bases and J gave up 7 bases, with 7 bases separating them. The length of the CDR3 is 13 residues. The germline V gene encodes CDR1 SGHTA and CDR2 FQGTGA. The CDR3, as DNA: TGTGCCAGCAGCTTAACCACGGGCCAGCCCCAGCATTTT. It translates to CASSLTTGQPQHF.

This clone was counted a single time. The genes are TRBV6-1 and TRBJ2-3; no clear D gene. The germline V gene has CDR1 MNHNS and CDR2 SASEGT. The CDR3 totals 15 residues. The V and J ends lost 2 bases and 0 bases respectively, with 9 bases between them. The CDR3 DNA reads as TGTGCCAGCAGTGAAAGGAAGCGAAGCACAGATACGCAGTATTTT. Protein product: CASSERKRSTDTQYF.